This T cell receptor beta chain was sequenced during a study of cytomegalovirus exposure and HLA in healthy donors. The study's findings and limits: A later analysis showed TCR association rates differing by HLA locus, peaking at DRB1 and lowest at HLA-C. A missense DCLRE1C variant was associated with V- and J-gene trimming of TCR beta chains in a later analysis, and an independent cohort replicated the association.

The CDR3 is 15 amino acids. The V end lost 3 bases, the J end lost 0 bases, and 10 bases lay between the germline ends. Germline lookup yields CDR1 KGHSH and CDR2 LQKENI. Notes on this clone: Its antigen is currently unknown.

Whereas donors were nominally healthy upon sampling, unrecorded immune exposures were probable. Amplification used 60 Vbeta primers and 13 Jbeta primers. Profiled with immunoSEQ multiplex PCR; TCRdb holds only in-frame clones, not every one. Of under 200,000 clones in the sample, approximately 70% were seen once. The specimen sequenced was PBMCs. The TCR comes from a woman in her thirties or forties in good health and CMV-seropositive. The chain employs TRBV18 and TRBJ2-3; D may be TRBD2 (5 bases). The CDR3 protein is CASSPQRDSTDTQYF. CDR3 sequence (DNA): TGTGCCAGCTCACCCCAACGGGATAGCACAGATACGCAGTATTTT.